This TCR beta chain emerged from a study of blood T cell repertoires in COVID-19. Study as a whole: Sites across the United States, Italy and Spain contributed samples from acute and convalescent COVID-19.

The CDR3 length is 14 residues. Per germline, CDR1 WSHSY and CDR2 SAAADI. The ends were cut back, 4 bases at V and 0 bases at J, with 7 bases in the middle. Residents of over 20 US areas, aged about 18 to 95 years, made up the participants. Assay: immunoSEQ multiplex PCR; the TCRdb copy retains only in-frame clones and omits some. The sample yields a few hundred thousand clones, nearly 90% seen once. What was sequenced was PBMCs or T cells enriched from blood (not recorded which). This clonotype was sampled from a young woman with acute COVID-19. The rearrangement joins TRBV10-2 to TRBJ1-5; D is undetermined. The CDR3 DNA follows: TGCGCCAGCAGTGGACGGGGTAGCAATCAGCCCCAGCATTTT. Translated, it gives CASSGRGSNQPQHF.